This is a list of T cell receptor beta chains from one sample in a study of T cell responses to AZD1222 COVID-19 vaccine. The data were produced by immunoSEQ multiplex PCR, yet TCRdb's version contains in-frame clones alone and is incomplete. The table shows about 94,000 clones, with around nine tenths occurring only once. Sequenced here: peripheral blood, sampled on day 0 of AZD1222 vaccination. These receptors came from an adult in good health. The CDR3 runs from the conserved cysteine through the conserved F or W. A D gene is named only where the DNA matches it firmly. Where a row states a size, it is once, few, many or the class of an expanded clone; other rows omit it.

once	TRBJ1-6	TRBV4-1	NA	16	CASSREEGRPNSPLHF
NA	TRBJ1-2	TRBV28	NA	12	CASSLGGTGYTF
NA	TRBJ2-7	TRBV13	TRBD2	16	CASSSITSGGTYEQYF
NA	TRBJ2-1	TRBV4-3	NA	18	CASSQVLFTQINSNEQFF
NA	TRBJ1-2	TRBV10-3	TRBD1	12	CATFLDRVGYTF
NA	TRBJ2-7	TRBV5-4	NA	14	CASSLAEEGLEQYF
NA	TRBJ2-3	TRBV10-1	NA	14	CATAPLWPTDTQYF
NA	TRBJ2-7	TRBV6-5	TRBD1	15	CASTRDRELAYEQYF
once	TRBJ2-3	TRBV10-1	NA	12	CASSVSGDTQYF
NA	TRBJ2-1	TRBV4-1	NA	16	CASSQDRGADINEQFF
NA	TRBJ1-5	TRBV2	TRBD1	16	CASRAQDRPLNQPQHF
NA	TRBJ2-5	TRBV19	NA	12	CASSKGRWTQYF
NA	TRBJ1-6	TRBV5-1	NA	18	CASSPVGGLSSYNSPLHF
NA	TRBJ1-2	TRBV5-1	NA	16	CASSLGPGLNLYGYTF
NA	TRBJ2-2	TRBV5-4	NA	13	CASSWEYTGELFF
NA	TRBJ2-7	TRBV11-1	NA	14	CASSLQVLPYEQYF